This T cell receptor (beta chain) stems from a study of blood T cell repertoires in COVID-19. The wider study: The United States, Italy and Spain were the sources of the acute and convalescent COVID-19 samples. In each case, the material was cDNA or gDNA derived from T cells, B-cell-depleted T cells, or PBMCs.

The CDR3 has 14 amino acids. The germline gives CDR1 MDHEN, CDR2 SYDVKM. J was trimmed by 8 bases and V by 5 bases; bases with no gene match: 11. Original data processing: The assay estimated nucleated cells by amplifying reference gene primers. Profiling relied on immunoSEQ multiplex PCR, and the TCRdb table lists in-frame clones only, not all of them. V and J calls and clone size come straight from that table; D and trimming were deduced from the DNA. The sample has around 200,000 clones, around 87% seen once. The chain has TRBV28 and TRBJ1-2; TRBD1 agrees at 7 bases. Sequenced sample: peripheral blood. The clonotype was recovered from a man aged 35 to 55 with active or convalescent COVID-19. As DNA, the CDR3 is TGTGCCAGCAGTCTAACTTCAGGGGGGCGAGGCTACACCTTC. Protein product: CASSLTSGGRGYTF.